The source of this TCR beta chain is a study of PD-L1 blockade in urothelial cancer. Study in general: Male sex and bladder-origin urothelial cancer were recorded for about 90% of the roughly 30 patients.

Time point here: peripheral blood 6 weeks after treatment start. Patients' urothelial carcinoma was locally advanced or metastatic. Here immunoSEQ multiplex PCR was the method, and the copy in TCRdb shows in-frame clones only, minus some. The table lists roughly 50,000 clones, 80% to 90% of them singletons. CDR3 size: 15 residues. In germline, CDR1 is SGHAT, CDR2 FQNNGV. V shed 5 bases and J shed 5 bases, with 18 bases lying between them. This clone was picked up a small number of times. The rearrangement uses TRBV11-2 and TRBJ2-5; D possibly corresponds to TRBD2 (5 bases). The TCR sequence derives from a man between 65 and 79 years old with urothelial cancer. The specimen was PBMCs, collected around atezolizumab (anti-PD-L1) treatment. The CDR3: CASSRDYAGGETQYF. The DNA of the CDR3 is TGTGCCAGCAGCCGTGACTACGCAGGAGGCGAGACCCAGTACTTC.